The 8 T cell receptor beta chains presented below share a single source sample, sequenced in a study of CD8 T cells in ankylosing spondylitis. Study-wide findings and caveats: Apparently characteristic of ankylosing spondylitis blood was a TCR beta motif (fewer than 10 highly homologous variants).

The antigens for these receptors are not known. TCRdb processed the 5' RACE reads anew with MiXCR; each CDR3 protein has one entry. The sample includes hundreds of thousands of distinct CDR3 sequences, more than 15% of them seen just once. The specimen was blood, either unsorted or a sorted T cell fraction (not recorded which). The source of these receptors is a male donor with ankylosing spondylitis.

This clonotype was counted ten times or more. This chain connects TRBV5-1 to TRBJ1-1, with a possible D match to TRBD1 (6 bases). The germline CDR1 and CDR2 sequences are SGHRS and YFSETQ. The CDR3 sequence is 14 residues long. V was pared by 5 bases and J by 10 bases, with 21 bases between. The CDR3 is CASRPGTGSPGAFF. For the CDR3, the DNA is TGCGCCAGCAGGCCCGGTACAGGGAGCCCGGGAGCTTTCTTT.

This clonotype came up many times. This chain's CDR3 is CASSSPGNSEAYEQYF. In DNA form, the CDR3 reads TGTGCCAGCAGTTCCCCGGGGAATAGCGAGGCCTACGAGCAGTACTTC. The chain uses TRBV12-3 or TRBV12-4 and TRBJ2-7, with a weak D call TRBD2 (5 bases). V gave up 4 bases and J gave up 2 bases, with 18 bases separating them. The CDR3 runs 16 residues.

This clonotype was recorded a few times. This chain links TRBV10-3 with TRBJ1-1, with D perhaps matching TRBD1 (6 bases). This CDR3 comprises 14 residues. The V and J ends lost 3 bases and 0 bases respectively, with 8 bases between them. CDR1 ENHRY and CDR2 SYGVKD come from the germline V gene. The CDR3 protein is CAISDQGLNTEAFF. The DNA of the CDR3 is TGTGCCATCAGTGACCAGGGGCTGAACACTGAAGCTTTCTTT.

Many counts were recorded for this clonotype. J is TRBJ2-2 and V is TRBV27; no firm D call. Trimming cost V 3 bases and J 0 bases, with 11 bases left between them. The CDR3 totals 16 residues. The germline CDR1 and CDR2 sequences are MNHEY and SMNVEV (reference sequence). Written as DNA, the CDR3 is TGTGCCAGCAGTTTTAGAGGCTATGCGAACACCGGGGAGCTGTTTTTT. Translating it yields CASSFRGYANTGELFF.

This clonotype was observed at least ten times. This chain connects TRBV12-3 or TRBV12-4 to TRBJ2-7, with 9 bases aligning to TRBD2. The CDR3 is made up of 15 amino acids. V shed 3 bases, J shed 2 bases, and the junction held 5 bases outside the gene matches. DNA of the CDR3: TGTGCCAGCAGTTTTTCTACTAGCGGGCCCTACGAGCAGTACTTC. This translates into CASSFSTSGPYEQYF.

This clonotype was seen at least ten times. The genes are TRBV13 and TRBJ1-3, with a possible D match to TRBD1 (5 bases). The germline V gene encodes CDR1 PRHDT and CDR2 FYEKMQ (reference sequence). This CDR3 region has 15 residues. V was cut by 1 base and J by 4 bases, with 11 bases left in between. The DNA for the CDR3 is TGTGCCAGCAGCTTAGTCGGGACGGTAGGAAACACCATATATTTT. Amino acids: CASSLVGTVGNTIYF.

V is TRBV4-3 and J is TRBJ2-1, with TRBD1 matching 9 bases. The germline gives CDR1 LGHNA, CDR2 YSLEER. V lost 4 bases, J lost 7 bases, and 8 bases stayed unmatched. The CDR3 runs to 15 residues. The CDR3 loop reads CASSRPGQGGNEQFF. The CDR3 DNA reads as TGCGCCAGCAGCCGCCCGGGACAGGGTGGGAATGAGCAGTTCTTC.

CDR3 region: CASSPHGNEQFF. The DNA for the CDR3 is TGTGCCAGCAGTCCCCACGGAAATGAGCAGTTCTTC. The chain uses TRBV11-2 and TRBJ2-1; no clear D gene. There are 12 residues in the CDR3. Germline V gives CDR1 SGHAT, CDR2 FQNNGV. Trimming left V 6 bases short and J 7 bases short, with 10 bases between.